This T cell receptor beta chain was retrieved from a study of CD8+ T cells in alopecia areata. This clone was seen a handful of times. The target antigen is unknown. Treatment of the sample: oral pan-JAK inhibitor, 5-10 mg twice daily. PBMC-derived CD4+ and CD8+ T cells were sorted. Extraction of RNA preceded its reverse transcription into cDNA, which served as the sequencing template. Data came from immunoSEQ multiplex PCR; TCRdb stores just in-frame clones and leaves some out. The sample holds 200,000 to 250,000 clones; 50% to 75% are singletons and the top ten take 4% to 5%. V shed 1 base and J 3 bases; nucleotides not matched to a gene: 9. CDR3 length equals 18 residues. Germline values: CDR1 LGHNA, CDR2 YSLEER. Overall study results and limits: For lesional scalp, especially alopecia totalis/universalis, clonality was higher than in normal scalp. Patients shared TCRs less clearly than mice did, possibly owing to HLA.

The sample here was CD4+ T cells sorted from blood, taken at week 4, from a patient treated with tofacitinib. This sequence originates from a human donor with alopecia areata. The chain carries TRBV4-3 and TRBJ1-4, with 9 positions matching TRBD1. CDR3 bases: TGCGCCAGCAGCCAAGGCGCGGGGACAGGGCAGGCTAATGAAAAACTGTTTTTT. Its translation is CASSQGAGTGQANEKLFF.